The clone carrying this T cell receptor beta chain was seen only a few times. Its antigen is as yet unknown. The CDR3 totals 16 residues. The junction had 4 bases not matched to a gene; V was cut back by 3 bases and J by 0 bases. Germline CDR1 reads DFQATT; CDR2 reads SNEGSKA (reference sequence). The sample is drawn from a study of T-cell reconstitution after alpha-beta-depleted transplantation in children. Broader study findings: T-cell counts and diversity at one year following transplant were attributed mainly to newly produced T cells. Several hundred expanded graft clones reportedly were the source of alpha-beta T cells about two months after transplant.

The TCRbeta library incorporated unique molecular identifiers. MiXCR, run by TCRdb on the PCR reads, gives a single entry per CDR3 protein. This table has 500,000 to 750,000 distinct CDR3 sequences, 25% to 30% appearing once. The source material was PBMCs, sampled before TCRalphabeta/CD19-depleted stem cell transplant. The chain combines TRBV20-1 with TRBJ2-4, with 11 bases matching TRBD2. The clonotype comes from a boy in the first two years of life with Wiskott-Aldrich syndrome, due to receive a stem cell transplant. The CDR3 DNA reads TGCAGTGCTAGTGGGCTAGCGGGAGGAGCCAAAAACATTCAGTACTTC. Its translation is CSASGLAGGAKNIQYF.